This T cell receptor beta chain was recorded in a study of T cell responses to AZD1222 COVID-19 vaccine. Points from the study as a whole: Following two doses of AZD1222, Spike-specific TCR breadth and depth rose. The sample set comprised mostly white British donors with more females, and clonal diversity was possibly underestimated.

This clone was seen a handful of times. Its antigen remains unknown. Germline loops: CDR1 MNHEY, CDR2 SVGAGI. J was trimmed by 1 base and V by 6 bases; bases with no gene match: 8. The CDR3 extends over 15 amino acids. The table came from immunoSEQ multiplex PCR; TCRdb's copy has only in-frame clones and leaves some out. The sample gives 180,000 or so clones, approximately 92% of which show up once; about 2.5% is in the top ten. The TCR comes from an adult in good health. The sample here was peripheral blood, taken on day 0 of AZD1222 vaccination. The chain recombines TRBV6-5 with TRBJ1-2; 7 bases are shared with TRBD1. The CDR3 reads CASRITGVLNYGYTF. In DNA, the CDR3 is TGTGCCAGCAGGATTACAGGGGTACTTAACTATGGCTACACCTTC.